This T cell receptor beta chain emerged from a study of neoadjuvant anti-PD-1 for oral cavity cancer. CDR3 length: 11 amino acids. Germline V gene sequence: CDR1 GTSNPN, CDR2 SVGIG (reference sequence). The V end lost 4 bases, the J end lost 5 bases, and 5 bases lay between the germline ends. Using immunoSEQ multiplex PCR, the repertoire was profiled, and TCRdb retains in-frame clones only, with some absent. This sample has over 80,000 clones, with roughly 80% found just once. The sample in question was PBMCs, obtained before nivolumab (anti-PD-1) treatment. The sequence derives from a person aged 35-79 years with oral cavity squamous cell carcinoma. V gene TRBV30 combines with J gene TRBJ2-2; no firm D call. CDR3 region: CAWTRTGELFF. The CDR3 DNA sequence: TGTGCCTGGACAAGGACCGGGGAGCTGTTTTTT.